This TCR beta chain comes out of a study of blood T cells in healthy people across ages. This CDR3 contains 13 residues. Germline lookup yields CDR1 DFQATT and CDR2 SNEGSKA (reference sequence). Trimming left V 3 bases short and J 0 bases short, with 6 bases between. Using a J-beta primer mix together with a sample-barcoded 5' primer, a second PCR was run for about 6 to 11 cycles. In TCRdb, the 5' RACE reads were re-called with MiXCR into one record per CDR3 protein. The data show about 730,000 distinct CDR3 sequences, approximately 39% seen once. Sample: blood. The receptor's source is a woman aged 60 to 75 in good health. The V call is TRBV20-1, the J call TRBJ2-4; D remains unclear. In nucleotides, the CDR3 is TGCAGTGCTAGCGGAATAGCCAAAAACATTCAGTACTTC. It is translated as CSASGIAKNIQYF.